This T cell receptor beta chain was sequenced for a study of response to subunit inactivated influenza vaccine (dated by TCRdb to 2016 to 2018). With respect to the entire study: To follow how T cells responded to a trivalent subunit inactivated influenza vaccine, the researchers relied on deep quantitative profiling of the T cell receptor repertoire.

The paper as a whole reports these results and caveats: The authors suggested that each seasonal influenza vaccination may recruit only a limited number of new T cells.

Library preparation was by RT-PCR. The run used an Illumina HiSeq 2500. TCRdb handled the public reads itself, with Q25 trimming in fastp and clone calling in MiXCR, and kept productive beta chains. Every distinct CDR3 protein forms one entry, paired with its most common genes and DNA. The table for this sample lists about 610,000 distinct CDR3 sequences; around 15% of them were counted only once. 11% of the sample comes from the top ten. Points on this clonotype: Its antigen remains undetermined. One base away there is no much larger clone; base qualities are not given.

CDR1 SEHNR and CDR2 FQNEAQ are derived from the germline V gene (reference sequence). The V end gives up 0 bases and the J end 5 bases, leaving 6 bases in the junction not matched to a gene. The CDR3 holds 15 amino acids from the cysteine to the phenylalanine. This entry keeps only the CDR3 DNA: 45 bases, framed from base 1. The chain is encoded by TRBV7-9 joined to TRBJ2-7; 8 junctional bases match TRBD2. The source material was PBMCs from blood, sampled about 11 days after vaccination. The source is a man between 50 and 59 years old who received an inactivated influenza vaccine. Donor details come from another sample of the same person, matched by shared clones. The nucleotide sequence is TGTGCCAGCAGCTTAGCGGGACTAGAAAGCCACGAGCAGTACTTC. Its protein is CASSLAGLESHEQYF.